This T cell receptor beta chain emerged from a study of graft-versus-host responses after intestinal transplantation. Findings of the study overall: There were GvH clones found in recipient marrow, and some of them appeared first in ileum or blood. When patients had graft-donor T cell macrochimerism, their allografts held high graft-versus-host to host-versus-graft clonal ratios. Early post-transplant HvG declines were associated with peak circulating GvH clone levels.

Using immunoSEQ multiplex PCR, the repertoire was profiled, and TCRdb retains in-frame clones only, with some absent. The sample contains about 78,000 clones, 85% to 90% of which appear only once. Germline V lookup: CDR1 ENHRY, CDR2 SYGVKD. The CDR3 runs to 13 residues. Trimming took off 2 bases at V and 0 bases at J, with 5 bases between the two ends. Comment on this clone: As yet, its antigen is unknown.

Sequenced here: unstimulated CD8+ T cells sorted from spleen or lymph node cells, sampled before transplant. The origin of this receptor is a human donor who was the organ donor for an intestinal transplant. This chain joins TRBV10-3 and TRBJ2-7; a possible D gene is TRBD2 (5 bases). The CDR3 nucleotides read TGTGCCATCAGTGAGGGGAGCTCCTACGAGCAGTACGTC. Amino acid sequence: CAISEGSSYEQYV.